Shown below are 28 T cell receptor beta chains from a single sample sequenced in a study of human T cells and chemical hapten exposure. TCRdb re-called the RACE reads through MiXCR, storing one row per CDR3 protein. The data show over 70,000 distinct CDR3 sequences, with about a tenth seen just once and more than 1% held by the top ten. Time point meaning: patch test 3, about 24 weeks after DPC sensitization. The treatment denotes: therapeutic diphenylcyclopropenone sensitization with weekly scalp DPC. The sample here was whole blood, taken in connection with sensitization to the hapten diphenylcyclopropenone (DPC). These receptors were obtained from a woman aged 25 to 39 with alopecia areata. Some clones in this sample may be carry-over from other donors' samples.

The chain employs TRBV7-2 and TRBJ2-5; D may be TRBD1 (6 bases). CDR1 and CDR2 from the germline V gene are SGHTA and FQGNSA. The CDR3 is 13 residues long. V lost 4 bases to trimming and J lost 3 bases, with 9 bases between them. CDR3 residues: CASSYQGKETQYF. CDR3 bases: TGTGCCAGCAGCTACCAGGGGAAAGAGACCCAGTACTTC.

This chain connects TRBV2 to TRBJ2-7; 8 bases fit TRBD1. Trimming removed 5 bases from V and 0 bases from J; junction bases left unmatched: 6. The CDR3 is 15 amino acids. From germline, CDR1 is SNHLY and CDR2 FYNNEI. For the CDR3, the DNA is TGTGCCAGCAGTAAGGACAGGGTGTTCTCCTACGAGCAGTACGTC. Translated, it gives CASSKDRVFSYEQYV.

This clonotype was counted only a few times. The genes are TRBV19 and TRBJ1-2, with TRBD1 identical over 9 bases. Germline CDR1 LNHDA, CDR2 SQIVND (reference sequence). V trimming: 7 bases; J trimming: 3 bases; junction bases outside the gene matches: 6. The CDR3 loop spans 14 amino acids. The CDR3, as DNA: TGTGCCAGTACCCGGACAGGGGACTACTATGGCTACACCTTC. Its protein is CASTRTGDYYGYTF.

The V gene is TRBV29-1, the J gene TRBJ2-7, with a tentative D call TRBD2 (6 bases). Germline CDR1 reads SQVTM; CDR2 reads ANQGSEA. V gave up 3 bases and J gave up 3 bases, with 12 bases separating them. The CDR3 sequence is 13 residues long. The chain's CDR3 is CSVDTAGNYEQYF. The CDR3, as DNA: TGCAGCGTTGATACTGCGGGGAACTACGAGCAGTACTTC.

This clonotype has just a few counts. The J gene is TRBJ2-3, the V gene TRBV28; 15 nucleotides line up with TRBD2. Germline CDR1 and CDR2: MDHEN and SYDVKM. Trimming cost V 2 bases and J 5 bases; bases outside gene matches: 8. The CDR3 is 18 amino acids. This CDR3 reads CASSLHPGTSGGLDTQYF. Written as DNA, the CDR3 is TGTGCCAGCAGTTTACACCCGGGGACTAGCGGGGGGCTAGATACGCAGTATTTT.

The CDR3: CASSPPLTNEKLFF. CDR3 coding DNA: TGTGCCAGCAGCCCGCCGTTAACTAATGAAAAACTGTTTTTT. The rearrangement links TRBV7-9 to TRBJ1-4; no definite D call. V was pared by 5 bases and J by 1 base, with 8 bases between. The CDR3 is 14 amino acids. CDR1 is SEHNR and CDR2 is FQNEAQ in the germline V gene (reference sequence).

The table lists this clonotype with a few counts. V and J are TRBV7-2 and TRBJ2-1; TRBD2 matches 15 bases. The J segment lost 2 bases and the V segment lost 4 bases, leaving 6 bases of the junction unmatched. This CDR3 is built from 18 residues. Germline values: CDR1 SGHTA, CDR2 FQGNSA. Written as DNA, the CDR3 is TGTGCCAGCAGCTCTGGGAGGACTAGCGGGAGGGCCTACAATGAGCAGTTCTTC. Its protein is CASSSGRTSGRAYNEQFF.

This clonotype was recorded a few times. Written as DNA, the CDR3 is TGTGCCAGCAGTTTCATATTGACGGGCGAGCAGTACTTC. Its translation: CASSFILTGEQYF. J is TRBJ2-7 and V is TRBV27; D is unresolved. Germline-derived CDR1 and CDR2 are MNHEY and SMNVEV (reference sequence). The CDR3 consists of 13 residues. V was shortened by 3 bases and J by 6 bases, with 12 bases between the two germline ends.

This clonotype appeared a few times. The chain has TRBV20-1 and TRBJ2-7; 7 bases agree with TRBD2. Germline lookup yields CDR1 DFQATT and CDR2 SNEGSKA (reference sequence). The V segment lost 4 bases and the J segment 3 bases; nucleotides outside the gene matches: 9. The length of the CDR3 is 14 residues. The CDR3 bases are TGCAGTGCTAACCACGGGGCGGGAGTCTACGAGCAGTACTTC. It yields the protein CSANHGAGVYEQYF.

This clonotype was seen more than once but under ten times. V and J are TRBV28 and TRBJ1-6; D not resolved. From germline, CDR1 is MDHEN and CDR2 SYDVKM. V shed 1 base and J shed 7 bases, with 5 bases lying between them. The CDR3 totals 13 residues. The CDR3 DNA reads TGTGCCAGCAGTTTATTGACAAATTCACCCCTCCACTTT. Translation: CASSLLTNSPLHF.

The rearrangement uses TRBV2 and TRBJ2-1, with a tentative D call TRBD1 (6 bases). The germline CDR1 and CDR2 sequences are SNHLY and FYNNEI. The CDR3 consists of 11 residues. The V end lost 10 bases, the J end lost 5 bases, and 9 bases lay between the germline ends. The CDR3, as DNA: TGTGCCACCCGGGACAACAATGAGCAGTTCTTC. Protein sequence: CATRDNNEQFF.

This clonotype was observed many times. V and J are TRBV19 and TRBJ2-5, with D possibly being TRBD1 or TRBD2 (5 bases each). The CDR3 spans 14 residues. Germline loops: CDR1 LNHDA, CDR2 SQIVND (reference sequence). Trimming shortened V by 5 bases and J by 4 bases, and 14 bases separated the two germline ends. The CDR3 DNA is TGTGCCAGTAGTGTTCGAGGGGAGCGAGAGACCCAGTACTTC. Translation: CASSVRGERETQYF.

This clonotype has ten or more counts. The chain is built from TRBV28 and TRBJ2-5, with D possibly being TRBD1 or TRBD2 (6 bases each). The CDR3 loop spans 16 amino acids. Germline values: CDR1 MDHEN, CDR2 SYDVKM. V shed 3 bases and J shed 3 bases, with 17 bases lying between them. The CDR3 sequence is CASSFWGRDGEETQYF. The CDR3 DNA is TGTGCCAGCAGTTTTTGGGGGCGGGATGGGGAAGAGACCCAGTACTTC.

There are a few counts of this clonotype. The CDR3, as DNA: TGTGCCAGCAGCTTAAAGGGGTCGGATTCACCCCTCCACTTT. Residues: CASSLKGSDSPLHF. The chain is built from TRBV7-2 and TRBJ1-6, with a tentative D call TRBD1 (5 bases). From germline, CDR1 is SGHTA and CDR2 FQGNSA. The CDR3 is 14 residues long. Between the trimmed V and J ends, which lost 2 bases and 8 bases, there was a span of 10 bases. Complete variable domain (other parts from reference TRBV7-2 and TRBJ1-6): GAGVSQSPSNKVTEKGKDVELRCDPISGHTALYWYRQSLGQGLEFLIYFQGNSAPDKSGLPSDRFSAERTGGSVSTLTIQRTQQEDSAVYLCASSLKGSDSPLHFGNGTRLTVT.

This clonotype was detected only a few times. This chain connects TRBV29-1 to TRBJ1-1; 8 bases are a match to TRBD1. Unmatched junction bases numbered 3, after V lost 1 base and J lost 8 bases. Germline-derived CDR1 and CDR2 are SQVTM and ANQGSEA. CDR3 length: 12 residues. The CDR3 DNA sequence: TGCAGCGTTGAAGCCTGGACAGGGGAAGCTTTCTTT. Its translation is CSVEAWTGEAFF.

This clonotype has a handful of counts. The chain couples TRBV27 to TRBJ2-1; 11 nucleotides line up with TRBD1. V was clipped by 4 bases and J by 8 bases; unmatched bases: 1. The CDR3 is 13 amino acids. Germline CDR1 reads MNHEY; CDR2 reads SMNVEV (reference sequence). Here the CDR3 DNA reads TGTGCCAGCAGTTCGGACAGGGGGCATGAGCAGTTCTTC. This encodes CASSSDRGHEQFF.

The chain has TRBV29-1 and TRBJ2-1; 8 bases are a match to TRBD2. The CDR3 runs 14 residues. J lost 13 bases, V lost 6 bases, and 17 bases had no gene match. Germline V gene lookup returns CDR1 SQVTM and CDR2 ANQGSEA. The CDR3 DNA reads as TGCAGCGTGGTACTAGCGGCCCCTACAATGAGTCAGTTCTTC. Protein: CSVVLAAPTMSQFF.

The table lists this clonotype with many counts. This chain joins TRBV7-9 and TRBJ2-3; TRBD2 agrees at 8 bases. V was clipped by 5 bases and J by 5 bases; unmatched bases: 9. Germline values: CDR1 SEHNR, CDR2 FQNEAQ (reference sequence). The CDR3 length is 15 residues. The CDR3 sequence: CASSQPGLEVDTQYF. The CDR3 DNA sequence: TGTGCCAGCAGCCAACCGGGACTAGAGGTAGATACGCAGTATTTT.

This clonotype was picked up many times. The V and J genes are TRBV7-6 and TRBJ1-1; D call uncertain. V was cut by 5 bases and J by 1 base, with 11 bases left in between. Germline CDR1 SGHVS, CDR2 FNYEAQ. The CDR3 is 14 amino acids. The CDR3 reads CASSPLSGNTEAFF. In DNA, the CDR3 is TGTGCCAGCAGCCCGCTGTCAGGGAACACTGAAGCTTTCTTT.

This clonotype was detected many times. The rearrangement uses TRBV6-2 or TRBV6-3 and TRBJ2-1; 12 bases are a match to TRBD2. The germline V gene has CDR1 MNHEY and CDR2 SVGEGT. CDR3 size: 15 residues. V was clipped by 11 bases and J by 7 bases; unmatched bases: 12. CDR3 DNA sequence: TGTGCCGTCCGCCGTCGGACTAGCGGGATAAATGAGCAGTTCTTC. It encodes CAVRRRTSGINEQFF.

This clonotype has ten or more counts. This rearrangement joins TRBV20-1 to TRBJ1-2; a possible D gene is TRBD1 (5 bases). The length of the CDR3 is 16 residues. The V gene lost 7 bases and the J gene lost 2 bases, with 23 bases spanning the gap. The germline gives CDR1 DFQATT, CDR2 SNEGSKA (reference sequence). The CDR3 loop is CSGRGRGALLNYGYTF. The CDR3, as DNA: TGCAGTGGAAGAGGGAGGGGCGCCTTGCTGAACTATGGCTACACCTTC.

The sample holds a few counts of this clonotype. This sequence joins TRBV21-1 and TRBJ2-7; TRBD2 is the table's D call, not checked against the DNA. TRBV21-1 is flagged as a pseudogene. The CDR3 is 15 residues long. DNA for the CDR3: TGTGCCAGCAGCAACGATGTGACGGACTTCTACGAGCAGTACGTC. Its protein is CASSNDVTDFYEQYV.

This clonotype turned up a few times. This chain uses TRBV28 with TRBJ1-6; 7 bases agree with TRBD1. Germline V gene lookup returns CDR1 MDHEN and CDR2 SYDVKM. Unmatched junction bases numbered 1, after V lost 6 bases and J lost 5 bases. The CDR3 is 13 residues long. CDR3: CASRQGNNSPLHF. DNA for the CDR3: TGTGCCAGCAGACAGGGGAATAATTCACCCCTCCACTTT.

This clonotype appeared a few times. The gene calls are TRBV27 and TRBJ1-5; 7 nucleotides match TRBD1. The CDR3 has 12 amino acids. The germline gives CDR1 MNHEY, CDR2 SMNVEV (reference sequence). J was trimmed by 5 bases and V by 6 bases; bases with no gene match: 1. CDR3 sequence reads: CASRQGDQPQHF. CDR3 nucleotides: TGTGCCAGCAGGCAGGGGGATCAGCCCCAGCATTTT.

Details on this clonotype: It is unclear where the CDR3 begins or ends on the DNA, so no DNA is shown, and the CDR3 is as TCRdb lists it. The chain links TRBV4-2 to TRBJ2-5; the table's D call, TRBD2, has no DNA check behind it. The CDR3 contains 16 residues when both ends are counted. CDR1 and CDR2 (germline): LGHNA, YNFKEQ. The CDR3 loop reads CASSQEVAGGSETQHF.

At least ten counts were recorded for this clonotype. This rearrangement joins TRBV5-1 to TRBJ2-7; D may be TRBD2 (5 bases). The CDR3 contains 14 residues. Germline lookup yields CDR1 SGHRS and CDR2 YFSETQ. Trimming pared 0 bases from V and 4 bases from J, leaving 11 bases between. CDR3 amino acids: CASSLVGSEYEQYF. CDR3 in DNA: TGCGCCAGCAGCTTGGTGGGGAGTGAGTACGAGCAGTACTTC.

This clonotype was counted only a few times. The V call is TRBV5-4, the J call TRBJ2-7; 10 nucleotides align to TRBD1. The CDR3 consists of 15 residues. Per germline, CDR1 SGHNT and CDR2 YYREEE (reference sequence). The trim removed 1 base at V and 2 bases at J, leaving 3 bases unmatched. The CDR3: CASSLLGQGTYEQYF. CDR3 sequence (DNA): TGTGCCAGCAGCTTGCTGGGACAGGGGACCTACGAGCAGTACTTC.

This sequence joins TRBV7-2 and TRBJ2-5; 8 bases agree with TRBD2. Germline CDR1 reads SGHTA; CDR2 reads FQGNSA. The CDR3 covers 15 residues. The J segment lost 1 base and the V segment lost 6 bases, leaving 7 bases of the junction unmatched. In nucleotides, the CDR3 is TGTGCCAGCAGAGCGGGAGCGCGGATCCAAGAGACCCAGTACTTC. Encoded protein: CASRAGARIQETQYF.